The rows below give T cell receptor beta chains drawn from one sample of a study of technical replicates of blood from a handful of donors. Some clones are missing from TCRdb's copy, which holds only in-frame ones; the method was immunoSEQ multiplex PCR. Among around 86,000 clones listed, around 96% were seen once. The specimen was T cells isolated from PBMCs. The receptors here all came from a human donor in good health. Both conserved end residues are part of each CDR3. The D gene is left open where the match is weak. Clone size is stated in some rows and not others, as once, few, many or a class when expanded.

d_call	clone_size	v_call	j_call	cdr3_nt	cdr3_aa
TRBD2	-	TRBV6-5	TRBJ2-7	TGTGCCAGCAGTTCCTCGCGGGGGGCTTACGGCTACGAGCAGTACTTC	CASSSSRGAYGYEQYF
-	-	TRBV15	TRBJ1-1	TGTGCCACCATGGGGGCTACTGAAGCTTTCTTT	CATMGATEAFF
-	-	TRBV18	TRBJ1-1	TGTGCCAGCTCACCTACAATGAATTATGAAGCTTTCTTT	CASSPTMNYEAFF
-	-	TRBV5-4	TRBJ2-7	TGTGCCAGCAGCTTGAGTCAGGGAGGATTTTACGAGCAGTACTTC	CASSLSQGGFYEQYF
-	-	TRBV5-4	TRBJ1-1	TGTGCCAGCATCATGCTTGGTAATTTCGCGACGGGCACTGAAGCTTTCTTT	CASIMLGNFATGTEAFF
-	-	TRBV7-9	TRBJ1-1	TGTGCCAGCAGGACCGGAGGGCGGGGGAACACTGAAGCTTTCTTT	CASRTGGRGNTEAFF
-	-	TRBV6-5	TRBJ2-7	TGTGCCAGCAGACAGGGAACCCACGAGCAGTACTTC	CASRQGTHEQYF
-	once	TRBV14	TRBJ1-1	TGTGCCAGCAGCCCCTTATCGGGCGCGGGCACTGAAGCTTTCTTT	CASSPLSGAGTEAFF
-	-	TRBV25-1	TRBJ1-1	TGTGCCAGCAGTGATGGCGCGGAACAGGGTAGATCTTTCTTT	CASSDGAEQGRSFF
TRBD2	-	TRBV10-3	TRBJ2-3	TGTGCCATCAGGGGGACTAGCGGGCGCCCTAGCACAGATACGCAGTATTTT	CAIRGTSGRPSTDTQYF
-	-	TRBV13	TRBJ1-2	TGTGCCAGCAGCAACCAAGCAGACTATAACTATGGCTACACCTTC	CASSNQADYNYGYTF
-	-	TRBV29-1	TRBJ2-2	TGCAGCGCGCGTGGGCGAAGTAGGACCCAGGGCACCGGGGAGCTGTTTTTT	CSARGRSRTQGTGELFF
-	once	TRBV7-3	TRBJ1-5	TGTGCCAGCAGCTTAACGACTGATCAGCCCCAGCATTTT	CASSLTTDQPQHF
TRBD1	-	TRBV2	TRBJ1-1	TGTGCCAGCAGAGCTAGTACAGGGGGGGGGAACACTGAAGCTTTCTTT	CASRASTGGGNTEAFF
-	-	TRBV21-1	TRBJ1-1	TGTGCCAGCAGCTACAAACTGCGAACGTCGCAAGGCGGGACAGCGAACACTGAAGCTTTCTTT	CASSYKLRTSQGGTANTEAFF
-	-	TRBV4-1	TRBJ1-5	TGCGCCAGCAGCCAAGATCCCTATAGCAATCAGCCCCAGCATTTT	CASSQDPYSNQPQHF
TRBD1	-	TRBV9	TRBJ1-2	TGTGCCAGCAGCGTGACCGGGACAGGGGACCTCTACTATGGCTACACCTTC	CASSVTGTGDLYYGYTF
TRBD2	-	TRBV5-1	TRBJ2-1	TGCGCCAGCAGCCTCGGGGTAACTAGCGGGGGCCACAATGAGCAGTTCTTC	CASSLGVTSGGHNEQFF
-	-	TRBV29-1	TRBJ2-7	TGCAGCGTTGAATTTACGGGAAGAAACTACGAGCAGTACTTC	CSVEFTGRNYEQYF
-	-	TRBV9	TRBJ2-7	TGTGCCAGCAGCGTAGGCCTCGATGACAGAAGCTCCTACGAGCAGTACTTC	CASSVGLDDRSSYEQYF
TRBD2	-	TRBV18	TRBJ2-5	TGTGCCAGCTCACCACGGACTAGCGGGGACACCCAGTACTTC	CASSPRTSGDTQYF
-	-	TRBV6-5	TRBJ2-3	TGTGCCAGCAGTTATGCGGGGCCTTTCACAGATACGCAGTATTTT	CASSYAGPFTDTQYF
-	-	TRBV6-5	TRBJ2-2	TGTGCCAGCAGTTACGAGGCAGGGCTTACCGGGGAGCTGTTTTTT	CASSYEAGLTGELFF
-	-	TRBV30	TRBJ1-2	TGTGCCTGGAGTGGGCAGGGCAACTATGGCTACACCTTC	CAWSGQGNYGYTF
TRBD1	-	TRBV5-6	TRBJ2-7	TGTGCCAGCAGCCAGGGACAGAACTCGATAGAGCAGTACTTC	CASSQGQNSIEQYF
-	-	TRBV11-3	TRBJ1-3	TGTGCCAGCAGCTTATTTCACTACTCTGGAAACACCATATATTTT	CASSLFHYSGNTIYF
-	-	TRBV15	TRBJ2-1	TGTGCCACCAGCAGAGATCCGGGAGCCTACAATGAGCAGTTCTTC	CATSRDPGAYNEQFF
TRBD1	-	TRBV19	TRBJ2-7	TGTGCCAGTAGAACGGGACAGGGGTCCTACGAGCAGTACTTC	CASRTGQGSYEQYF
TRBD1	-	TRBV6-4	TRBJ2-7	TGTGCCAGCCATACCCACAGGGGGCGCAGCCCCTACGAGCAGTACTTC	CASHTHRGRSPYEQYF
-	-	TRBV5-4	TRBJ1-1	TGTGCCAGCAGCTTGGCAGGGATGAACACTGAAGCTTTCTTT	CASSLAGMNTEAFF
TRBD2	-	TRBV7-9	TRBJ2-5	TGTGCCAGCAGCTTAGAACTAGCGGGGGGGACCCAGTACTTC	CASSLELAGGTQYF
-	-	TRBV6-5	TRBJ2-5	TGTGCCAGCAGCCCCGGGACTTGGGGGATGGCCCAGTACTTC	CASSPGTWGMAQYF
TRBD2	-	TRBV27	TRBJ2-7	TGTGCCAGCAGTTGGGATAGCGGGAGCAATTACGAGCAGTACTTC	CASSWDSGSNYEQYF
-	-	TRBV25-1	TRBJ1-2	TGTGCCAGCACTCAAACCGGGGGACGCGGCTACACCTTC	CASTQTGGRGYTF
TRBD1	-	TRBV5-1	TRBJ2-1	TGCGCCAGCAGTGAAGGACAGGGTACCTACAATGAGCAGTTCTTC	CASSEGQGTYNEQFF
-	-	TRBV4-1	TRBJ2-3	TGCGCCAGCAGCCGGACGGCCCTACTAGCAGATACGCAGTATTTT	CASSRTALLADTQYF
-	-	TRBV15	TRBJ1-1	TGTGCCACCAGCAGAGATCCGGGGAACACTGAAGCTTTCTTT	CATSRDPGNTEAFF
TRBD1	-	TRBV10-3	TRBJ2-7	TGTGCCATCAGTGACCCCCCGGACAGGGTCTCCTACGAGCAGTACTTC	CAISDPPDRVSYEQYF
TRBD2	-	TRBV9	TRBJ2-1	TGTGCCAGCAGCGGGTCGAGCGGGAGCCTTGGAATTACGACCAATGAGCAGTTCTTC	CASSGSSGSLGITTNEQFF
-	-	TRBV28	TRBJ2-3	TGTGCCAGCAGTTTTCGCAGGACAGATACGCAGTATTTT	CASSFRRTDTQYF
-	-	TRBV9	TRBJ2-2	TGTGCCAGCAGCCCCCGATCGGCAGGGTCGGCCACCGGGGAGCTGTTTTTT	CASSPRSAGSATGELFF
TRBD2	-	TRBV12-5	TRBJ2-5	TGTGCTAGTGGTCCCCGGGGGGCAGCGGGGGGTTTCAAAGAGACCCAGTACTTC	CASGPRGAAGGFKETQYF
-	-	TRBV27	TRBJ2-3	TGTGCCAGCAGGACGACGGGGGGCGGTAGGACAGATACGCAGTATTTT	CASRTTGGGRTDTQYF
-	once	TRBV7-2	TRBJ2-5	TGTGCCAGCAGCTTACGGGGGCAAGAGACCCAGTACTTC	CASSLRGQETQYF
TRBD1	-	TRBV5-4	TRBJ1-2	TGTGCCAGCAGCTTGGGGGACAGGGGCTGGTATGGCTACACCTTC	CASSLGDRGWYGYTF
TRBD1	-	TRBV7-8	TRBJ1-3	TGTGCCAGCACCCGGGACAGGAGCTCTGGAAACACCATATATTTT	CASTRDRSSGNTIYF
-	-	TRBV10-2	TRBJ2-1	TGCGCCAGCAGTGAGTCGGAGTCTCTCGCGAACAATGAGCAGTTCTTC	CASSESESLANNEQFF
TRBD2	-	TRBV9	TRBJ2-7	TGTGCCAGCAGCGTAGGGGCTAGCGGGGGGACCTACGAGCAGTACTTC	CASSVGASGGTYEQYF
TRBD1	-	TRBV11-3	TRBJ2-5	TGTGCCAGCAGCATTCGGACAGGGTATCAAGAGACCCAGTACTTC	CASSIRTGYQETQYF
TRBD1	-	TRBV13	TRBJ2-3	TGTGCCAGCAGCTTCCTCTTCGTCCCGGGACAGGGCCGTAGGACAGATACGCAGTATTTT	CASSFLFVPGQGRRTDTQYF
TRBD2	-	TRBV7-2	TRBJ2-1	TGTGCCAGCAGCTTAAGCGGGAGGGAGTACGATGAGCAGTTCTTC	CASSLSGREYDEQFF
TRBD1	-	TRBV27	TRBJ1-1	TGTGCCAGCGCACAGGGGGCCCCTGTCACTGAAGCTTTCTTT	CASAQGAPVTEAFF